This entry lists 11 T cell receptor beta chains sequenced from one sample in a study of neurological immune-mediated disorders. From the 5' RACE reads, TCRdb called clonotypes with MiXCR, one entry per CDR3 protein. The sample contains 25,000 to 35,000 distinct CDR3 sequences, approximately 1.4% of which appear only once. The source material was PBMCs. The receptors here all came from a woman aged 25-40 years with multiple sclerosis.

This clonotype was observed at least ten times. The chain uses TRBV3-1 and TRBJ2-1; no clear D gene. Trimming pared 1 base from V and 10 bases from J, leaving 11 bases between. This CDR3 has 13 residues. Germline V gene lookup returns CDR1 LGHDT and CDR2 YNNKEL (reference sequence). CDR3 residues: CASSQGSHGEQFF. In DNA, the CDR3 is TGTGCCAGCAGCCAAGGAAGCCACGGGGAGCAGTTCTTC.

This clonotype was detected ten times or more. The V and J genes are TRBV12-3 or TRBV12-4 and TRBJ2-3; D is perhaps TRBD1 (6 bases). CDR3 length equals 15 residues. V was trimmed by 5 bases and J by 1 base, leaving 13 bases between them. In nucleotides, the CDR3 is TGTGCCAGCAGTGCGGACAGATCGGGCACAGATACGCAGTATTTT. Its protein is CASSADRSGTDTQYF.

This clonotype was observed at least ten times. This chain uses TRBV7-9 with TRBJ2-1, with D maybe TRBD1 (5 bases). The CDR3 loop spans 13 amino acids. From germline, CDR1 is SEHNR and CDR2 FQNEAQ (reference sequence). Trimming took off 0 bases at V and 8 bases at J, with 8 bases between the two ends. This CDR3 is CASSLAQGDEQFF. The CDR3 DNA reads as TGTGCCAGCAGCTTAGCGCAAGGGGATGAGCAGTTCTTC. Together with reference TRBV7-9 and TRBJ2-1, the CDR3 gives the full variable domain: DTGVSQNPRHKITKRGQNVTFRCDPISEHNRLYWYRQTLGQGPEFLTYFQNEAQLEKSRLLSDRFSAERPKGSFSTLEIQRTEQGDSAMYLCASSLAQGDEQFFGPGTRLTVL.

The sample holds many counts of this clonotype. V and J are TRBV10-3 and TRBJ2-1; D tentatively fits TRBD1 or TRBD2 (6 bases each). The CDR3 loop spans 18 amino acids. V dropped 0 bases and J dropped 6 bases, with 21 bases sitting between them. Germline-derived CDR1 and CDR2 are ENHRY and SYGVKD. CDR3 nucleotide sequence: TGTGCCATCAGTGAGTCGCAGGGGAGGAGCGGTGGGGGCAATGAGCAGTTCTTC. It translates to CAISESQGRSGGGNEQFF.

This clonotype was seen repeatedly, ten times or more. This chain connects TRBV7-2 to TRBJ2-1, with D perhaps TRBD1 (6 bases). The CDR3 has 15 amino acids. V gave up 0 bases and J gave up 4 bases, with 10 bases separating them. Germline V gene sequence: CDR1 SGHTA, CDR2 FQGNSA. CDR3 in DNA: TGTGCCAGCAGCTTAGCGGCAGGGGATTACAATGAGCAGTTCTTC. Translation gives CASSLAAGDYNEQFF.

This clonotype occurred many times. This sequence joins TRBV7-6 and TRBJ1-1, with a tentative D call TRBD1 (6 bases). The V and J ends lost 1 base and 4 bases respectively, with 10 bases between them. This CDR3 has 14 residues. CDR1 is SGHVS and CDR2 is FNYEAQ in the germline V gene. In DNA, the CDR3 is TGTGCCAGCAGCTTAGAGGGGGTCATCACTGAAGCTTTCTTT. Its protein product is CASSLEGVITEAFF.

This clonotype was seen many times. In nucleotides, the CDR3 is TGTGCCAGCAGTCCTAGCGGGCTAAACTACGAGCAGTACTTC. This codes for CASSPSGLNYEQYF. This chain links TRBV7-9 with TRBJ2-7, with 8 bases fitting TRBD2. This CDR3 is built from 14 residues. Trimming took 6 bases from V and 3 from J; bases not matched to a gene: 7. Germline CDR1 is SEHNR and CDR2 is FQNEAQ (reference sequence). The full variable domain, its missing parts supplied by reference TRBV7-9 and TRBJ2-7, is DTGVSQNPRHKITKRGQNVTFRCDPISEHNRLYWYRQTLGQGPEFLTYFQNEAQLEKSRLLSDRFSAERPKGSFSTLEIQRTEQGDSAMYLCASSPSGLNYEQYFGPGTRLTVT.

This clonotype has at least ten counts. The genes are TRBV20-1 and TRBJ1-1; D unresolved. CDR1 DFQATT and CDR2 SNEGSKA come from the germline V gene (reference sequence). The length of the CDR3 is 14 residues. Trimming took 0 bases from V and 1 from J, leaving 9 bases between them. The CDR3 bases are TGCAGTGCTAGAGATCCCGGACGGAACACTGAAGCTTTCTTT. Its protein product is CSARDPGRNTEAFF.

This clonotype showed up many times. The CDR3 loop is CASSLNVPGHNLYYEQYF. The CDR3 DNA follows: TGTGCCAGCAGCTTAAATGTGCCGGGACACAACCTATACTACGAGCAGTACTTC. The rearrangement uses TRBV7-2 and TRBJ2-7; D is possibly TRBD1 (6 bases). Germline CDR1 reads SGHTA; CDR2 reads FQGNSA. V was shortened by 2 bases and J by 3 bases, with 23 bases between the two germline ends. CDR3 length: 18 residues.

This clonotype was seen many times. The chain links TRBV12-3 or TRBV12-4 to TRBJ1-2; D call uncertain. V lost 4 bases and J lost 6, with 18 bases in between. This CDR3 is built from 15 residues. DNA for the CDR3: TGTGCCAGCAGTTCCCGTACTAGGGTAGAGAATGGCTACACCTTC. Encoded protein: CASSSRTRVENGYTF.

The table lists this clonotype with many counts. The J gene is TRBJ2-1, the V gene TRBV7-2; 8 bases are shared with TRBD2. Losses at the gene ends were 1 base for V and 5 bases for J; bases not matched to a gene: 7. This CDR3 has 16 amino acids. Germline CDR1 is SGHTA and CDR2 is FQGNSA. The CDR3 protein is CASSLDGAGAHNEQFF. CDR3 DNA sequence: TGTGCCAGCAGCTTAGACGGAGCGGGGGCCCACAATGAGCAGTTCTTC.